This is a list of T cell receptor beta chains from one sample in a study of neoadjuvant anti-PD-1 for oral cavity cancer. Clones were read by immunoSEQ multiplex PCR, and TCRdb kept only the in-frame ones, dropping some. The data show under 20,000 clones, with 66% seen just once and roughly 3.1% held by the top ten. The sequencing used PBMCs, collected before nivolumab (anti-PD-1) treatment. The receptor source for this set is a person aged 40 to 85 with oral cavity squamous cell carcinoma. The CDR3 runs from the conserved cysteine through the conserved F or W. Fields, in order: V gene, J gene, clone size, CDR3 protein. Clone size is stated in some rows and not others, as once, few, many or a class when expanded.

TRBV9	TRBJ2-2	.	CASSVAGVNTGELFF
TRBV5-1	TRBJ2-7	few	CASSLEASGRSQQYF
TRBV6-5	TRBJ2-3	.	CASSYGAGVAQYF
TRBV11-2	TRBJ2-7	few	CASSLLYEQYF
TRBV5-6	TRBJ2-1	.	CASRYGLGLNEQFF
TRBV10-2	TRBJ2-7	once	CASSETNEQYF
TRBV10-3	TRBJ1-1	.	CAINPGGRQSNTEAFF
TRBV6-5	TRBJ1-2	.	CASTRRGSYGYTF
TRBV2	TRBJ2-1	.	CASSEALRGVDEQFF
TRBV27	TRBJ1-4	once	CASSPHEGRKEKLFF
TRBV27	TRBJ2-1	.	CASSTKASPYNEQFF
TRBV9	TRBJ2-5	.	CASSVDLRETQYF
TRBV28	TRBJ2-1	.	CASSPPGPLGDEQFF
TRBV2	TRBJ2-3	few	CASKVGSSTDTQYF
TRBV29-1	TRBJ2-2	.	CSVGGLMNTGELFF